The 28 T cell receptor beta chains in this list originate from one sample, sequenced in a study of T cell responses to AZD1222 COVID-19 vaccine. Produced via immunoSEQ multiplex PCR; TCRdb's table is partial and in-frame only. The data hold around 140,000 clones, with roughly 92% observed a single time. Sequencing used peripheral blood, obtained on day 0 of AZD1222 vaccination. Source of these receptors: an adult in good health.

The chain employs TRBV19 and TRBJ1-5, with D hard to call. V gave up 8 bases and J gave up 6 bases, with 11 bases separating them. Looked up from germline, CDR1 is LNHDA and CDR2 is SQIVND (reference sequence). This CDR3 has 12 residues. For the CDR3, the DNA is TGTGCCAGTGTGCAGGCCCCTCAGCCCCAGCATTTT. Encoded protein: CASVQAPQPQHF. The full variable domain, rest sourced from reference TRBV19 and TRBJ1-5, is DGGITQSPKYLFRKEGQNVTLSCEQNLNHDAMYWYRQDPGQGLRLIYYSQIVNDFQKGDIAEGYSVSREKKESFPLTVTSAQKNPTAFYLCASVQAPQPQHFGDGTRLSIL.

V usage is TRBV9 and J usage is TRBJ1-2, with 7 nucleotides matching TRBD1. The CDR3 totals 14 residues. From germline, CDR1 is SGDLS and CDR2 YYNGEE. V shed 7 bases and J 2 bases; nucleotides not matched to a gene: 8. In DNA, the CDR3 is TGTGCCAGCTCCCGACAGGGACAGAACTATGGCTACACCTTC. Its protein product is CASSRQGQNYGYTF.

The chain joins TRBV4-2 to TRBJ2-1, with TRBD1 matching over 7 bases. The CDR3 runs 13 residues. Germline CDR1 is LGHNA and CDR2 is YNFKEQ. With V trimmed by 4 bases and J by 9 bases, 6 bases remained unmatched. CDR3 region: CASSLTGDGEQFF. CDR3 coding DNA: TGTGCCAGCAGCCTTACAGGGGACGGTGAGCAGTTCTTC.

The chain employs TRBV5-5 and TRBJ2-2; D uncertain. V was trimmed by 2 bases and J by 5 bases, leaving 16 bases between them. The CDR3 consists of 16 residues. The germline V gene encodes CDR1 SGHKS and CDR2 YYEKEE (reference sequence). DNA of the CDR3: TGTGCCAGCAGCTTTTTAGGAGCTTTGTGGACCGGGGAGCTGTTTTTT. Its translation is CASSFLGALWTGELFF.

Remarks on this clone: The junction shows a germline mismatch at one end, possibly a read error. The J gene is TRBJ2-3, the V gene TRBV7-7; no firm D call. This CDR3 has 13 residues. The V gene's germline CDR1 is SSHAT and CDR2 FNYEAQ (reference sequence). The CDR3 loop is CASSPTRTDTQYF. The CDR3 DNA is TGTGCTAGCAGCCCCACGCGCACAGATACGCAGTATTTT.

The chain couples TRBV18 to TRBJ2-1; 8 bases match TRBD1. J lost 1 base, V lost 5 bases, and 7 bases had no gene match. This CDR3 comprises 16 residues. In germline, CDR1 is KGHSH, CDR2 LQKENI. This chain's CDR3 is CASSGSTGGSYNEQFF. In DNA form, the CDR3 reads TGTGCCAGCTCAGGCAGTACAGGGGGGTCCTACAATGAGCAGTTCTTC.

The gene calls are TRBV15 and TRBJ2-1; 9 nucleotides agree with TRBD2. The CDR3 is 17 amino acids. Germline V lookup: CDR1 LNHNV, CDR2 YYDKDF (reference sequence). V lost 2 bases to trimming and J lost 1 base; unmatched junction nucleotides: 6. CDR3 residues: CATSRSRTSASYNEQFF. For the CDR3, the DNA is TGTGCCACCAGCAGATCCCGGACTAGCGCGTCCTACAATGAGCAGTTCTTC.

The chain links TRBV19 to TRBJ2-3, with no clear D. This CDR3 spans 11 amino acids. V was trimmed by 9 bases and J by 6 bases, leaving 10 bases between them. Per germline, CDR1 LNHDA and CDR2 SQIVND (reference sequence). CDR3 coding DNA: TGTGCCAGCGCGGCTGGGGATACGCAGTATTTT. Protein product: CASAAGDTQYF.

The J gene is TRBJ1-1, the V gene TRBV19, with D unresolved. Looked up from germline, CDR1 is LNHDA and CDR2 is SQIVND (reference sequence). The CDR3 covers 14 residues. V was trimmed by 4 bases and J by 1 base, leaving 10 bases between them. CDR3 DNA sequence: TGTGCCAGTAGTACTGGGCCAGAGAACACTGAAGCTTTCTTT. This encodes CASSTGPENTEAFF.

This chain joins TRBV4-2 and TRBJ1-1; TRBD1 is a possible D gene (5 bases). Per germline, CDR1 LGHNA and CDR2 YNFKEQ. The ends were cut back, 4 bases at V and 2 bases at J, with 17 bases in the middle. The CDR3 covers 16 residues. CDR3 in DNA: TGTGCCAGCAGCCGGACTGCCGGGACCTATAACACTGAAGCTTTCTTT. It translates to CASSRTAGTYNTEAFF.

This CDR3 is CASSLGQGAMNTEAFF. In DNA, the CDR3 is TGTGCCAGCAGCCTGGGACAGGGGGCCATGAACACTGAAGCTTTCTTT. The V gene is TRBV5-4, the J gene TRBJ1-1, with TRBD1 matching 12 bases. The CDR3 extends over 16 amino acids. Trimming cost V 4 bases and J 0 bases; bases outside gene matches: 4. Germline assignment: CDR1 SGHNT and CDR2 YYREEE (reference sequence).

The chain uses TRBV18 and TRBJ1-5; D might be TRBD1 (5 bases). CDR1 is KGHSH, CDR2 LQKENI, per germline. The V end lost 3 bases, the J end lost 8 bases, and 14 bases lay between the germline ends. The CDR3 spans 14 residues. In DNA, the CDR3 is TGTGCCAGCTCACCCACGACAGCCCAAGAGCCCCAGCATTTT. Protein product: CASSPTTAQEPQHF.

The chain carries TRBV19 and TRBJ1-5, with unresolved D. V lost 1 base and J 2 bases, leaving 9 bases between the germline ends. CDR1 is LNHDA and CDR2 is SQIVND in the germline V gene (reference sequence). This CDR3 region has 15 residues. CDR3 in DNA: TGTGCCAGTAGTATAGGGCGGTCCCGCAATCAGCCCCAGCATTTT. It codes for CASSIGRSRNQPQHF.

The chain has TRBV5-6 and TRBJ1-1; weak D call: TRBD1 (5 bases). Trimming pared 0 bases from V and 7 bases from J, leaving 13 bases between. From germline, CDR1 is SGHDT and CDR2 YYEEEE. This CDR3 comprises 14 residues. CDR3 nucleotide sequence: TGTGCCAGCAGCTTGGGGGTTATGGGGGATGAAGCTTTCTTT. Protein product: CASSLGVMGDEAFF.

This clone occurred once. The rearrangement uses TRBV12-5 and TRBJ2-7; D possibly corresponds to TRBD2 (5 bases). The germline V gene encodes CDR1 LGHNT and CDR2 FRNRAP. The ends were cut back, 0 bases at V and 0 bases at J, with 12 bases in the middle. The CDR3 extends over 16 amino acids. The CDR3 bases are TGTGCTAGTGGTTTGGTAGTCCTTGGAGGCTCCTACGAGCAGTACTTC. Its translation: CASGLVVLGGSYEQYF.

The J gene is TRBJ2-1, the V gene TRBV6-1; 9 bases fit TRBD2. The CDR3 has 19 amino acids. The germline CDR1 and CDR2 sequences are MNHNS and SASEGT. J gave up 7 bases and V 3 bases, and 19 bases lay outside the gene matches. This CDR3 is CASSDGRREGPLSGNEQFF. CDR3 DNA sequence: TGTGCCAGCAGTGATGGTCGGCGGGAGGGCCCCCTGTCAGGTAATGAGCAGTTCTTC.

CDR3 residues: CASSMGTSGRSTDTQYF. DNA for the CDR3: TGTGCCAGCAGTATGGGGACTAGCGGGAGGAGCACAGATACGCAGTATTTT. The chain uses TRBV2 and TRBJ2-3; 15 bases match TRBD2. The V segment lost 5 bases and the J segment 0 bases; nucleotides outside the gene matches: 3. Germline V gene sequence: CDR1 SNHLY, CDR2 FYNNEI. The CDR3 is 17 amino acids.

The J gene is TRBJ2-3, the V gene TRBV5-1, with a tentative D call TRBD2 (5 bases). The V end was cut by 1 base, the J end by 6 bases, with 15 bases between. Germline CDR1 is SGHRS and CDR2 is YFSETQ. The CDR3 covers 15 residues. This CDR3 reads CASSLTGVSSDTQYF. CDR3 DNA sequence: TGCGCCAGCAGCTTGACCGGGGTTTCGTCCGATACGCAGTATTTT.

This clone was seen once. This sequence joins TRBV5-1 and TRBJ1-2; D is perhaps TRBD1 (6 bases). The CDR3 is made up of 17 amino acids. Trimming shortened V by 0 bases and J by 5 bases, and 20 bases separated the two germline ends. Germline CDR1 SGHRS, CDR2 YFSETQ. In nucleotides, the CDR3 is TGCGCCAGCAGCTTGGGGGGTTACAGGGCGAGAAGTTATGGCTACACCTTC. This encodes CASSLGGYRARSYGYTF.

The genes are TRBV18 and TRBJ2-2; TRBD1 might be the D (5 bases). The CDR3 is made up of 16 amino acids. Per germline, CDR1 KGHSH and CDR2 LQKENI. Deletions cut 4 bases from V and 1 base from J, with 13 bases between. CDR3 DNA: TGTGCCAGCTCACAACTTCTAACAGGGAACACCGGGGAGCTGTTTTTT. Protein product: CASSQLLTGNTGELFF.

For the CDR3, the DNA is TGTGCCTCCTCGGGGACAGGGGGCTCCTACGAGCAGTACTTC. Protein sequence: CASSGTGGSYEQYF. The chain links TRBV6-5 to TRBJ2-7, with 11 nucleotides matching TRBD1. CDR3 length: 14 amino acids. Germline lookup yields CDR1 MNHEY and CDR2 SVGAGI. V trimming: 11 bases; J trimming: 0 bases; junction bases outside the gene matches: 6.

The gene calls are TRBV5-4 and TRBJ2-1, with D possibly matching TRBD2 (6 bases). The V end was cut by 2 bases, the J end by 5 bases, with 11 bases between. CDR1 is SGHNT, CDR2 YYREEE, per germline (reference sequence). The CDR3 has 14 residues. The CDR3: CASSFRLGNNEQFF. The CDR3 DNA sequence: TGTGCCAGCAGCTTCAGACTAGGAAACAATGAGCAGTTCTTC.

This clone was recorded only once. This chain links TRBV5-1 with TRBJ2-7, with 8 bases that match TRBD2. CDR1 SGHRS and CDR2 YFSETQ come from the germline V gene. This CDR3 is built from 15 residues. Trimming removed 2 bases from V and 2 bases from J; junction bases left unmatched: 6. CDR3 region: CASSLGSSGPYEQYF. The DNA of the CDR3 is TGCGCCAGCAGCTTAGGGTCTAGCGGGCCCTACGAGCAGTACTTC. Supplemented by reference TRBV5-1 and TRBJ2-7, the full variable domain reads KAGVTQTPRYLIKTRGQQVTLSCSPISGHRSVSWYQQTPGQGLQFLFEYFSETQRNKGNFPGRFSGRQFSNSRSEMNVSTLELGDSALYLCASSLGSSGPYEQYFGPGTRLTVT.

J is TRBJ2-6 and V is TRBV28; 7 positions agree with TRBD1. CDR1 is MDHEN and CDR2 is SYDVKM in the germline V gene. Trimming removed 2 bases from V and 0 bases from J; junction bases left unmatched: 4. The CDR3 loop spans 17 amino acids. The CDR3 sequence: CASSLTGANSGANVLTF. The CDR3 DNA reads TGTGCCAGCAGTTTAACAGGGGCGAACTCTGGGGCCAACGTCCTGACTTTC. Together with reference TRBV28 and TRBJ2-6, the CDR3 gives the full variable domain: DVKVTQSSRYLVKRTGEKVFLECVQDMDHENMFWYRQDPGLGLRLIYFSYDVKMKEKGDIPEGYSVSREKKERFSLILESASTNQTSMYLCASSLTGANSGANVLTFGAGSRLTVL.

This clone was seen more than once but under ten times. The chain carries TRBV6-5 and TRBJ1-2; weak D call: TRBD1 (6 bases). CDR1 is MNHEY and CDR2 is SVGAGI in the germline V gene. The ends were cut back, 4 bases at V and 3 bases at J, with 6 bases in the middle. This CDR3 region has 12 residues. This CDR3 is CASSWTDYGYTF. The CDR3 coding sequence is TGTGCCAGCAGTTGGACAGACTATGGCTACACCTTC.

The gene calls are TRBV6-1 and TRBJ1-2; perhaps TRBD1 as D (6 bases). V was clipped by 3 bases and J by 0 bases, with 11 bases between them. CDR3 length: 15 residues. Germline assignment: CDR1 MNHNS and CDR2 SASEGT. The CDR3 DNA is TGTGCCAGCAGTGACAAGCGGACAGCTAACTATGGCTACACCTTC. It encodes CASSDKRTANYGYTF.

The DNA of the CDR3 is TGTGCCAGCAGCCTGATGACAGGGTCGGAATATGGCTACACCTTC. This sequence encodes CASSLMTGSEYGYTF. J is TRBJ1-2 and V is TRBV5-4; 7 bases line up with TRBD1. V gave up 4 bases and J gave up 5 bases; unmatched junction bases: 11. The CDR3 contains 15 residues. CDR1 SGHNT and CDR2 YYREEE come from the germline V gene (reference sequence).

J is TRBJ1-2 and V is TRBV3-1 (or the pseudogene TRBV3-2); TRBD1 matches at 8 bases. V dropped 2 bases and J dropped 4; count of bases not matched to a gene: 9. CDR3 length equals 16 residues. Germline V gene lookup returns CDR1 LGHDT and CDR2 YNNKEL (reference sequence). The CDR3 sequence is CASSQWTGTTFYGYTF. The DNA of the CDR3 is TGTGCCAGCAGCCAATGGACAGGGACAACTTTCTATGGCTACACCTTC.